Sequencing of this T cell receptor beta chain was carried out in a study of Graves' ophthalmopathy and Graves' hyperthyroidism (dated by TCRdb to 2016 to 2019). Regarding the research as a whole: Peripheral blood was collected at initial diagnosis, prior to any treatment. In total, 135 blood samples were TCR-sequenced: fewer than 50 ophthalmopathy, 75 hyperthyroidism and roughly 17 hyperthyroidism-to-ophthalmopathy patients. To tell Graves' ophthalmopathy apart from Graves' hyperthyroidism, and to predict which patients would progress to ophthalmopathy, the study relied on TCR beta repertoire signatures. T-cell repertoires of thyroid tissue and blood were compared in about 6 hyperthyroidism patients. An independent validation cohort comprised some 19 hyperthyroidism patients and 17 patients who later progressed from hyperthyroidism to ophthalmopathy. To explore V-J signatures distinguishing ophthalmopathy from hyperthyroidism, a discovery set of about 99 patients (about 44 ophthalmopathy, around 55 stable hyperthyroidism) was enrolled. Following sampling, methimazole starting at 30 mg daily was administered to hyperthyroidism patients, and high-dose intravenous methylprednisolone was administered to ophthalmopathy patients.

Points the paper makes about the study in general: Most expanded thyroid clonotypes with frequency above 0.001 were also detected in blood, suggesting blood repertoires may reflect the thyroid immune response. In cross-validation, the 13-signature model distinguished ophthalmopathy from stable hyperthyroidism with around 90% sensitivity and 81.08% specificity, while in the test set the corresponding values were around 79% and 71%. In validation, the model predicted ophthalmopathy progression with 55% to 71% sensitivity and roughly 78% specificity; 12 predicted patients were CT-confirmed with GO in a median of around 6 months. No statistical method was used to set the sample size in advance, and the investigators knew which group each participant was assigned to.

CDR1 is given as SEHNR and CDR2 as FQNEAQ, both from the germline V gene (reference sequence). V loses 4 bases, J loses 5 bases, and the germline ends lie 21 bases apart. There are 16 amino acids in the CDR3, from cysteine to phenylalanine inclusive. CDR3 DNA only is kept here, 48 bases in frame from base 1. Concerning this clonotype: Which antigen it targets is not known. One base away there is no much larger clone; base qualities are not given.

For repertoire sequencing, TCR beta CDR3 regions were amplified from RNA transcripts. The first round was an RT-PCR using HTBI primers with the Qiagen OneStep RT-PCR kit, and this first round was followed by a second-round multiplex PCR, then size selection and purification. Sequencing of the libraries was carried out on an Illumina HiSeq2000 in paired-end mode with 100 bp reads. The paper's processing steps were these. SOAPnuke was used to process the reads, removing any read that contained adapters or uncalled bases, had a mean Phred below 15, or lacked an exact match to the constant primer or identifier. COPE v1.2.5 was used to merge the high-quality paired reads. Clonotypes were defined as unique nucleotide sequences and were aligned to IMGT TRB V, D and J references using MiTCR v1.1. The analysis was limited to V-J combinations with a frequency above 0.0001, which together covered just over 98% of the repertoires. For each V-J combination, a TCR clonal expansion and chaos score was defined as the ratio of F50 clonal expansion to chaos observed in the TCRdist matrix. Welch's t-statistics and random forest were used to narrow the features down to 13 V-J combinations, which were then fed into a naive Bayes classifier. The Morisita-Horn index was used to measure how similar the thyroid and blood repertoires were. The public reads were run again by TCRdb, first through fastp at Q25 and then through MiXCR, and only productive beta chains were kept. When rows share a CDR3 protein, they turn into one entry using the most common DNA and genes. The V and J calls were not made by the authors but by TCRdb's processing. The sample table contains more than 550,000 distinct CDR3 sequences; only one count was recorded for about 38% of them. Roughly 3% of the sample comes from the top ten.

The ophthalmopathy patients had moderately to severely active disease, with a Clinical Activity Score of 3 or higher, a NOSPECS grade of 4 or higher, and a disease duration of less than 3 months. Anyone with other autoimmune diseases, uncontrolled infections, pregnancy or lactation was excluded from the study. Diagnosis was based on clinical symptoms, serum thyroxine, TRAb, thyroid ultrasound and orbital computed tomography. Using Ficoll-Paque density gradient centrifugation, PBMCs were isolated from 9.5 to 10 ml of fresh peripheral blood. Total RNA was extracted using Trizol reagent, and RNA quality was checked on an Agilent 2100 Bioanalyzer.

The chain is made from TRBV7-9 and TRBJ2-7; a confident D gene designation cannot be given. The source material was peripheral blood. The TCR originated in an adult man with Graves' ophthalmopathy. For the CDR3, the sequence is CASSSNLIEQKNEQYF. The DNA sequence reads TGTGCCAGCAGCTCCAATCTCATAGAGCAAAAAAACGAGCAGTACTTC.